The next 30 T cell receptor beta chains were all read from a single sample in a study of cytomegalovirus exposure and HLA in healthy donors. Researchers ran the PCR with 60 Vbeta and 13 Jbeta primers. The assay was immunoSEQ multiplex PCR, and TCRdb's table has in-frame clones only and misses some. The table lists tens of thousands of clones, 78% of them singletons. Specimen: PBMCs. Every receptor here comes from a male donor in good health and CMV-seropositive.

The V gene is TRBV11-2, the J gene TRBJ1-2; 9 bases align to TRBD1. This CDR3 has 14 residues. Germline lookup yields CDR1 SGHAT and CDR2 FQNNGV. The V segment lost 5 bases and the J segment 5 bases; nucleotides outside the gene matches: 6. The CDR3 protein is CASSRTGGEYGYTF. The CDR3 coding sequence is TGTGCCAGCAGCCGCACAGGGGGCGAGTATGGCTACACCTTC.

This chain joins TRBV7-9 and TRBJ2-3; 7 positions agree with TRBD1. The CDR3 is 15 amino acids. Trimming at V came to 4 bases and at J to 2 bases, leaving 6 bases not matched to a gene. The germline CDR1 and CDR2 sequences are SEHNR and FQNEAQ (reference sequence). Here the CDR3 reads CASSSGQANTDTQYF. CDR3 nucleotide sequence: TGTGCCAGCAGCTCCGGACAGGCCAACACAGATACGCAGTATTTT.

The count of this clone is one. CDR3 loop: CASVLAGGLETQYF. The CDR3 region has the DNA TGTGCCAGCGTTCTAGCGGGGGGGCTCGAGACCCAGTACTTC. This rearrangement joins TRBV28 to TRBJ2-5; 12 bases are shared with TRBD2. Germline V gene sequence: CDR1 MDHEN, CDR2 SYDVKM. Unmatched junction bases numbered 6, after V lost 8 bases and J lost 5 bases. The CDR3 consists of 14 residues.

This chain uses TRBV5-1 with TRBJ1-1; D call uncertain. CDR3 length equals 14 residues. Trimming cost V 1 base and J 5 bases, with 12 bases left between them. Germline V gives CDR1 SGHRS, CDR2 YFSETQ. The CDR3 sequence: CASSLYQETTEAFF. In nucleotides, the CDR3 is TGCGCCAGCAGCTTGTACCAGGAAACGACTGAAGCTTTCTTT.

The chain employs TRBV5-6 and TRBJ1-2, with 9 positions matching TRBD1. Trimming cost V 4 bases and J 6 bases; bases outside gene matches: 7. The CDR3 runs to 14 residues. Germline values: CDR1 SGHDT, CDR2 YYEEEE. The CDR3 DNA follows: TGTGCCAGCAGCCCACTGCGACAGGGGGATGGCTACACCTTC. Its translation: CASSPLRQGDGYTF. Using reference TRBV5-6 and TRBJ1-2 for the parts outside the CDR3, the full variable domain is DAGVTQSPTHLIKTRGQQVTLRCSPKSGHDTVSWYQQALGQGPQFIFQYYEEEERQRGNFPDRFSGHQFPNYSSELNVNALLLGDSALYLCASSPLRQGDGYTFGSGTRLTVV.

The V gene is TRBV19, the J gene TRBJ1-2; D is possibly TRBD1 (5 bases). Deletions cut 7 bases from V and 6 bases from J, with 15 bases between. This CDR3 has 13 amino acids. Germline V gene lookup returns CDR1 LNHDA and CDR2 SQIVND (reference sequence). The CDR3 nucleotides are TGTGCCAGTACCTCGGATTCGGGGGATGGCTACACCTTC. Protein: CASTSDSGDGYTF.

This chain uses TRBV18 with TRBJ1-5, with no clear D. Trimming removed 1 base from V and 4 bases from J, with 8 bases in between. Germline values: CDR1 KGHSH, CDR2 LQKENI. This CDR3 region has 14 residues. CDR3 nucleotide sequence: TGTGCCAGCTCACCACAGGAGCTGAATCAGCCCCAGCATTTT. This translates into CASSPQELNQPQHF. Based on the CDR3 plus reference TRBV18 and TRBJ1-5, the full variable domain is NAGVMQNPRHLVRRRGQEARLRCSPMKGHSHVYWYRQLPEEGLKFMVYLQKENIIDESGMPKERFSAEFPKEGPSILRIQQVVRGDSAAYFCASSPQELNQPQHFGDGTRLSIL.

The chain couples TRBV6-1 to TRBJ1-1, with a possible D match to TRBD1 (5 bases). Germline loops: CDR1 MNHNS, CDR2 SASEGT. The CDR3 is 13 amino acids. Trimming left V 4 bases short and J 3 bases short, with 9 bases between. CDR3 sequence reads: CASSARVDTEAFF. The CDR3 DNA is TGTGCCAGCAGTGCCAGGGTAGACACTGAAGCTTTCTTT.

The V call is TRBV15, the J call TRBJ1-2, with unresolved D. The CDR3 is 14 amino acids. V lost 1 base, J lost 7 bases, and 13 bases lay in between. Germline V gives CDR1 LNHNV, CDR2 YYDKDF (reference sequence). The DNA of the CDR3 is TGTGCCACCAGCAGAGGGCGGCTGATGTCTGGCTACACCTTC. It encodes CATSRGRLMSGYTF.

This chain links TRBV2 with TRBJ2-3; 13 bases match TRBD2. Germline V gene data show CDR1 as SNHLY and CDR2 as FYNNEI. V shed 8 bases, J shed 3 bases, and the junction held 8 bases outside the gene matches. CDR3 length equals 16 residues. CDR3 nucleotides: TGTGCCAGCCCCGGACTAGCGGGAGACCGAACAGATACGCAGTATTTT. It is translated as CASPGLAGDRTDTQYF. Variable domain in full (rest from reference TRBV2 and TRBJ2-3): EPEVTQTPSHQVTQMGQEVILRCVPISNHLYFYWYRQILGQKVEFLVSFYNNEISEKSEIFDDQFSVERPDGSNFTLKIRSTKLEDSAMYFCASPGLAGDRTDTQYFGPGTRLTVL.

The CDR3: CASRFDRANSPLHF. The CDR3 DNA reads TGTGCCAGCAGATTCGACAGGGCTAATTCACCCCTCCACTTT. The rearrangement links TRBV7-8 to TRBJ1-6; the match to TRBD1 covers 7 bases. The germline V gene has CDR1 SGHVS and CDR2 FQNEAQ. The V segment lost 6 bases and the J segment 6 bases; nucleotides outside the gene matches: 5. CDR3 size: 14 residues.

CDR3 loop: CAWSGQVLAANTGELFF. In DNA form, the CDR3 reads TGTGCCTGGAGTGGACAGGTACTAGCGGCGAACACCGGGGAGCTGTTTTTT. The J gene is TRBJ2-2, the V gene TRBV30; 8 nucleotides agree with TRBD2. The CDR3 has 17 residues. V was clipped by 1 base and J by 0 bases; unmatched bases: 7. The germline gives CDR1 GTSNPN, CDR2 SVGIG (reference sequence).

By share, this clone counts as medium-sized. The gene calls are TRBV6-1 and TRBJ1-2; D is perhaps TRBD1 (6 bases). The CDR3 consists of 15 residues. CDR1 is MNHNS, CDR2 SASEGT, per germline. V lost 6 bases and J 0 bases, leaving 14 bases between the germline ends. CDR3: CASREMTGANYGYTF. In nucleotides, the CDR3 is TGTGCCAGCAGAGAAATGACAGGAGCTAACTATGGCTACACCTTC.

This clone was seen a handful of times. The chain has TRBV4-2 and TRBJ1-1, with D possibly TRBD1 on 6 matching bases. Trimming left V 2 bases short and J 9 bases short, with 22 bases between. Germline V gives CDR1 LGHNA, CDR2 YNFKEQ. This CDR3 spans 16 amino acids. CDR3 sequence (DNA): TGTGCCAGCAGCCAAACTCAACAGGGCGGGAGGCTCCAAGCTTTCTTT. It translates to CASSQTQQGGRLQAFF.

This clone was seen only a few times. The V gene is TRBV6-5, the J gene TRBJ2-7; 8 bases match TRBD2. The CDR3 extends over 14 amino acids. Germline CDR1 is MNHEY and CDR2 is SVGAGI. Trimming at V came to 5 bases and at J to 5 bases, leaving 8 bases not matched to a gene. CDR3: CASSTGTSKDEQYF. Written as DNA, the CDR3 is TGTGCCAGCAGTACCGGGACTAGTAAGGACGAGCAGTACTTC.

J is TRBJ1-5 and V is TRBV30, with D possibly being TRBD1 (5 bases). CDR3 size: 15 residues. CDR1 and CDR2 from the germline V gene are GTSNPN and SVGIG (reference sequence). Trimming shortened V by 5 bases and J by 0 bases, and 14 bases separated the two germline ends. CDR3 nucleotides: TGTGCCTGGGCGTCGGGACTGCTTAGCAATCAGCCCCAGCATTTT. The encoded protein is CAWASGLLSNQPQHF.

The chain recombines TRBV9 with TRBJ1-2; perhaps TRBD1 as D (6 bases). CDR1 and CDR2 from the germline V gene are SGDLS and YYNGEE. The CDR3 sequence is 16 residues long. The ends were cut back, 4 bases at V and 4 bases at J, with 20 bases in the middle. In DNA form, the CDR3 reads TGTGCCAGCAGCCCGCAAATCACAGGGAGTATCTATGGCTACACCTTC. It translates to CASSPQITGSIYGYTF.

The chain links TRBV30 to TRBJ2-1, with TRBD2 matching 11 bases. The CDR3 has 13 residues. V was clipped by 7 bases and J by 4 bases; unmatched bases: 3. The germline CDR1 and CDR2 sequences are GTSNPN and SVGIG (reference sequence). CDR3 sequence (DNA): TGTGCCTTAGCGGGAGGGGGTTACAATGAGCAGTTCTTC. Its translation: CALAGGGYNEQFF.

The chain has TRBV19 and TRBJ1-1; D gene unclear. Germline values: CDR1 LNHDA, CDR2 SQIVND (reference sequence). This CDR3 has 17 amino acids. V lost 7 bases and J 1 base, leaving 22 bases between the germline ends. As DNA, the CDR3 is TGTGCCAGTAAAAAGGATTCCGTCGTAGGAGCGAACACTGAAGCTTTCTTT. Encoded protein: CASKKDSVVGANTEAFF.

This clone came up once. J is TRBJ1-1 and V is TRBV5-1; the D gene is possibly TRBD1 (6 bases). The CDR3 runs to 16 residues. The germline gives CDR1 SGHRS, CDR2 YFSETQ. Between the trimmed V and J ends, which lost 3 bases and 4 bases, there was a span of 19 bases. The CDR3 DNA reads as TGCGCCAGCAGCTGGAATGCAGGGGACATGAGCACTGAAGCTTTCTTT. Translation: CASSWNAGDMSTEAFF. Full variable domain (rest looked up from reference TRBV5-1 and TRBJ1-1): KAGVTQTPRYLIKTRGQQVTLSCSPISGHRSVSWYQQTPGQGLQFLFEYFSETQRNKGNFPGRFSGRQFSNSRSEMNVSTLELGDSALYLCASSWNAGDMSTEAFFGQGTRLTVV.

This chain links TRBV30 with TRBJ1-1, with TRBD1 identical over 7 bases. Trimming took 5 bases from V and 5 from J; bases not matched to a gene: 5. CDR1 and CDR2 from the germline V gene are GTSNPN and SVGIG (reference sequence). This CDR3 has 12 residues. As DNA, the CDR3 is TGTGCCTGGGACAGGGAAGTTACTGAAGCTTTCTTT. This encodes CAWDREVTEAFF. The whole variable domain, remainder taken from reference TRBV30 and TRBJ1-1, is SQTIHQWPATLVQPVGSPLSLECTVEGTSNPNLYWYRQAAGRGLQLLFYSVGIGQISSEVPQNLSASRPQDRQFILSSKKLLLSDSGFYLCAWDREVTEAFFGQGTRLTVV.

The rearrangement uses TRBV28 and TRBJ2-1; 9 bases line up with TRBD1. V was pared by 6 bases and J by 5 bases, with 5 bases of the junction left unmatched. This CDR3 contains 14 residues. In germline, CDR1 is MDHEN, CDR2 SYDVKM. DNA of the CDR3: TGTGCCAGCAGGTCCGGGACAGGGAACAATGAGCAGTTCTTC. Amino acid sequence: CASRSGTGNNEQFF.

The chain joins TRBV28 to TRBJ1-2; 8 bases are shared with TRBD1. The V gene's germline CDR1 is MDHEN and CDR2 SYDVKM. This CDR3 has 15 amino acids. Germline trimming cut 4 bases from V and 4 bases from J; bases unmatched to any gene: 8. The CDR3 here is CASSSQGARGYGYTF. The CDR3 DNA sequence: TGTGCCAGCAGTTCTCAGGGGGCGCGAGGCTATGGCTACACCTTC.

CDR3 region: CASSQEGGSRGYEQYF. CDR3 nucleotides: TGCGCCAGCAGCCAAGAAGGGGGATCCCGCGGCTACGAGCAGTACTTC. The rearrangement uses TRBV4-1 and TRBJ2-7, with D possibly TRBD1 on 6 matching bases. Trimming cost V 0 bases and J 3 bases, with 15 bases left between them. There are 16 residues in the CDR3. Germline lookup yields CDR1 MGHRA and CDR2 YSYEKL.

This rearrangement joins TRBV4-2 to TRBJ1-4; TRBD1 aligns across 8 bases. Looked up from germline, CDR1 is LGHNA and CDR2 is YNFKEQ. The V and J ends lost 3 bases and 7 bases, in that order; junction bases with no gene match: 13. The CDR3 length is 17 residues. The CDR3 DNA sequence: TGTGCCAGCAGCCACGATTCTGCTCAGGGGGCAAGTGAAAAACTGTTTTTT. Its translation is CASSHDSAQGASEKLFF.

The rearrangement links TRBV4-1 to TRBJ1-1; D unresolved. Germline V lookup: CDR1 MGHRA, CDR2 YSYEKL. The CDR3 contains 16 residues. V was pared by 7 bases and J by 0 bases, with 18 bases between. CDR3 loop: CASTMSTKVMNTEAFF. In DNA, the CDR3 is TGCGCCAGCACGATGTCTACCAAAGTCATGAACACTGAAGCTTTCTTT.

This clone was detected only once. J is TRBJ2-1 and V is TRBV9; perhaps TRBD2 as D (7 bases). V dropped 0 bases and J dropped 4 bases, with 14 bases sitting between them. Germline V gene lookup returns CDR1 SGDLS and CDR2 YYNGEE. The CDR3 is 16 amino acids. The CDR3: CASSVDSGGAYNEQFF. The CDR3 coding sequence is TGTGCCAGCAGCGTAGATTCGGGGGGCGCTTACAATGAGCAGTTCTTC.

This chain links TRBV28 with TRBJ2-3, with 8 nucleotides matching TRBD1. Germline-derived CDR1 and CDR2 are MDHEN and SYDVKM. This CDR3 spans 15 amino acids. V was pared by 6 bases and J by 4 bases, with 9 bases of the junction left unmatched. This CDR3 is CASRAGQVVSDTQYF. For the CDR3, the DNA is TGTGCCAGCAGGGCGGGACAGGTTGTTTCAGATACGCAGTATTTT.

This sequence joins TRBV7-9 and TRBJ1-1; D gene unclear. The CDR3 covers 12 residues. Trimming removed 5 bases from V and 4 bases from J, with 8 bases in between. CDR1 and CDR2 from the germline V gene are SEHNR and FQNEAQ (reference sequence). The CDR3 DNA follows: TGTGCCAGCAGCCCCCCCCTCACTGAAGCTTTCTTT. Amino acids: CASSPPLTEAFF.

The chain has TRBV5-1 and TRBJ2-2, with 7 bases aligning to TRBD1. Trimming removed 7 bases from V and 0 bases from J; junction bases left unmatched: 9. From germline, CDR1 is SGHRS and CDR2 YFSETQ. The CDR3 contains 16 residues. The CDR3 reads CASGQRQGTNTGELFF. The CDR3 nucleotides are TGCGCCAGCGGCCAAAGACAGGGAACGAACACCGGGGAGCTGTTTTTT.